The rows below give T cell receptor beta chains drawn from one sample of a study of blood T cell repertoires in COVID-19. Clones were sequenced by immunoSEQ multiplex PCR, and TCRdb holds only the in-frame ones, with some missing. The repertoire includes around 89,000 clones, 60% to 80% of them detected once, and about an eighth sits in the top ten. The material sequenced was peripheral blood. These receptors all stem from a woman of 80 years or more with acute or convalescent COVID-19. The CDR3 runs from the conserved cysteine through the conserved F or W. Fields, in order: CDR3 protein, CDR3 DNA, J gene, V gene, clone size, D gene. A D gene is named only where the DNA matches it firmly. Rows may omit the clone size; those that give it use once, few, many or a size class.

CDR3: CASSEVGHQPQHF
DNA: TGTGCCAGCAGTGAAGTTGGGCATCAGCCCCAGCATTTT
J: TRBJ1-5
V: TRBV6-1
size: .
D: .

CDR3: CASGPGIEVVTGPEQFF
DNA: TGTGCCAGCGGACCAGGGATAGAGGTAGTAACGGGCCCTGAGCAGTTCTTC
J: TRBJ2-1
V: TRBV7-6
size: .
D: .

CDR3: CASSVGFSGGQETQYF
DNA: TGTGCCAGCAGCGTAGGGTTTAGCGGGGGACAAGAGACCCAGTACTTC
J: TRBJ2-5
V: TRBV9
size: many
D: TRBD2

CDR3: CASSLGGSSYNSPLHF
DNA: TGTGCCAGCAGCTTGGGCGGAAGCTCCTATAATTCACCCCTCCACTTT
J: TRBJ1-6
V: TRBV5-4
size: .
D: .

CDR3: CASSPGASGGHTDTQYF
DNA: TGTGCCAGCAGCCCCGGTGCTAGCGGGGGGCACACAGATACGCAGTATTTT
J: TRBJ2-3
V: TRBV7-2
size: few
D: TRBD2

CDR3: CASSVSQGPSGNTIYF
DNA: TGTGCCAGCTCAGTGAGCCAGGGGCCATCCGGAAACACCATATATTTT
J: TRBJ1-3
V: TRBV18
size: once
D: .

CDR3: CASTLSGGPGELFF
DNA: TGTGCCAGCACCCTATCAGGGGGCCCCGGGGAGCTGTTTTTT
J: TRBJ2-2
V: TRBV7-8
size: .
D: TRBD1

CDR3: CASSLRGQKGTEAFF
DNA: TGTGCCAGCAGCTTAAGAGGGCAAAAGGGCACTGAAGCTTTCTTT
J: TRBJ1-1
V: TRBV7-2
size: .
D: .

CDR3: CASSLVLGGTDTQYF
DNA: TGCGCCAGCAGCTTGGTGTTAGGGGGCACAGATACGCAGTATTTT
J: TRBJ2-3
V: TRBV5-1
size: once
D: .

CDR3: CASAPFVGANTEAFF
DNA: TGTGCTAGTGCTCCCTTCGTAGGGGCGAACACTGAAGCTTTCTTT
J: TRBJ1-1
V: TRBV12-5
size: .
D: .

CDR3: CASVSQEGTDTQYF
DNA: TGTGCTAGTGTGAGTCAAGAGGGCACAGATACGCAGTATTTT
J: TRBJ2-3
V: TRBV12-5
size: once
D: .

CDR3: CASSQDGAGLGSKQFF
DNA: TGTGCCAGCAGCCAAGATGGGGCGGGACTAGGGTCTAAGCAGTTCTTC
J: TRBJ2-1
V: TRBV4-2
size: .
D: TRBD2

CDR3: CASSLTAGGESTEAFF
DNA: TGTGCCAGCAGCTTAACGGCAGGGGGCGAAAGCACTGAAGCTTTCTTT
J: TRBJ1-1
V: TRBV7-3
size: .
D: TRBD1

CDR3: CASSLLAGGSNTEAFF
DNA: TGTGCCAGCAGCTTGCTGGCAGGGGGCTCGAACACTGAAGCTTTCTTT
J: TRBJ1-1
V: TRBV5-5
size: .
D: TRBD1

CDR3: CASSRQGQANYGYTF
DNA: TGTGCCAGCAGTAGGCAGGGACAGGCTAACTATGGCTACACCTTC
J: TRBJ1-2
V: TRBV6-1
size: once
D: TRBD1

CDR3: CASRVTTGFQTTEAFF
DNA: TGCGCCAGCCGAGTTACTACAGGGTTCCAGACCACTGAAGCTTTCTTT
J: TRBJ1-1
V: TRBV5-1
size: .
D: .

CDR3: CASSLYLQTNTEAFF
DNA: TGTGCCAGCAGCTTGTATTTACAGACGAACACTGAAGCTTTCTTT
J: TRBJ1-1
V: TRBV7-8
size: .
D: .

CDR3: CASSLRGSYEQYF
DNA: TGTGCCAGCAGCTTGAGGGGAAGTTACGAGCAGTACTTC
J: TRBJ2-7
V: TRBV5-6
size: .
D: .

CDR3: CASSPRQVVGTGELFF
DNA: TGTGCCAGCAGCCCCCGACAGGTTGTTGGAACCGGGGAGCTGTTTTTT
J: TRBJ2-2
V: TRBV5-5
size: .
D: .

CDR3: CASSLAGTGIGELFF
DNA: TGTGCCAGCAGTCTCGCCGGGACAGGGATCGGGGAGCTGTTTTTT
J: TRBJ2-2
V: TRBV27
size: .
D: TRBD1

CDR3: CASSIAGTSGGNEQFF
DNA: TGTGCCAGCAGCATCGCCGGGACTAGCGGGGGCAATGAGCAGTTCTTC
J: TRBJ2-1
V: TRBV7-2
size: .
D: TRBD2

CDR3: CASSQDGDLDIQYF
DNA: TGCGCCAGCAGCCAAGATGGTGATTTAGACATTCAGTACTTC
J: TRBJ2-4
V: TRBV4-1
size: .
D: .

CDR3: CSVAGVSTEAFF
DNA: TGCAGCGTCGCAGGGGTGAGCACTGAAGCTTTCTTT
J: TRBJ1-1
V: TRBV29-1
size: few
D: .

CDR3: CASTGSSYNEQFF
DNA: TGTGCCAGTACAGGGAGCTCCTACAATGAGCAGTTCTTC
J: TRBJ2-1
V: TRBV12-3/TRBV12-4
size: .
D: .

CDR3: CASSVFLSSDYGYTF
DNA: TGTGCCAGCAGCGTATTCCTAAGCTCTGATTATGGCTACACCTTC
J: TRBJ1-2
V: TRBV9
size: .
D: .

CDR3: CASSLQGLAFF
DNA: TGTGCCAGCAGCTTACAGGGTTTGGCTTTCTTT
J: TRBJ1-1
V: TRBV7-9
size: few
D: .

CDR3: CASSKIHNYGYTF
DNA: TGTGCCAGCAGCAAAATACACAACTATGGCTACACCTTC
J: TRBJ1-2
V: TRBV7-2
size: .
D: .

CDR3: CASSQEVPGQLSYGYTF
DNA: TGTGCCAGCAGCCAAGAGGTCCCGGGACAGCTCTCTTATGGCTACACCTTC
J: TRBJ1-2
V: TRBV4-2
size: .
D: TRBD1

CDR3: CASSPGSGVSSYEQYF
DNA: TGTGCCAGCAGCCCAGGGAGCGGGGTTAGCTCCTACGAGCAGTACTTC
J: TRBJ2-7
V: TRBV5-4
size: .
D: TRBD2

CDR3: CAWSVSTEAFF
DNA: TGTGCCTGGAGTGTGAGCACTGAAGCTTTCTTT
J: TRBJ1-1
V: TRBV30
size: .
D: .

CDR3: CASSLAQGKAGELFF
DNA: TGTGCCAGCAGCTTAGCGCAGGGGAAGGCCGGGGAGCTGTTTTTT
J: TRBJ2-2
V: TRBV7-6
size: .
D: .

CDR3: CASSLLDRAYEQYF
DNA: TGTGCCAGCAGCTTACTCGACAGGGCCTACGAGCAGTACTTC
J: TRBJ2-7
V: TRBV7-2
size: .
D: TRBD1

CDR3: CASSRDSYGYTF
DNA: TGTGCCAGCAGCAGGGACAGCTATGGCTACACCTTC
J: TRBJ1-2
V: TRBV7-2
size: .
D: TRBD1

CDR3: CASSPRSPPSTDTQYF
DNA: TGTGCCAGTAGTCCCCGGAGCCCACCAAGCACAGATACGCAGTATTTT
J: TRBJ2-3
V: TRBV19
size: .
D: .

CDR3: CAWSQGYEQYF
DNA: TGTGCCTGGAGCCAGGGTTACGAGCAGTACTTC
J: TRBJ2-7
V: TRBV30
size: .
D: .

CDR3: CASSGGDRGKTQYF
DNA: TGTGCCAGCAGCGGAGGGGACAGGGGGAAGACCCAGTACTTC
J: TRBJ2-5
V: TRBV5-4
size: .
D: TRBD1

CDR3: CASSLGTGTGLTEAFF
DNA: TGCGCCAGCAGCTTGGGTACCGGGACAGGGTTAACTGAAGCTTTCTTT
J: TRBJ1-1
V: TRBV5-1
size: .
D: TRBD1

CDR3: CASSEAAPYAGNTIYF
DNA: TGTGCCAGCAGTGAAGCCGCTCCCTATGCTGGAAACACCATATATTTT
J: TRBJ1-3
V: TRBV6-1
size: .
D: .

CDR3: CASRPTDSYEQYF
DNA: TGTGCCAGCAGGCCGACAGATTCCTACGAGCAGTACTTC
J: TRBJ2-7
V: TRBV7-2
size: .
D: .

CDR3: CASSIPGVGYGYTF
DNA: TGTGCCAGCAGTATCCCAGGGGTAGGCTATGGCTACACCTTC
J: TRBJ1-2
V: TRBV19
size: .
D: .

CDR3: CASSRQGYGYTF
DNA: TGTGCCAGTAGTAGACAGGGATATGGCTACACCTTC
J: TRBJ1-2
V: TRBV19
size: few
D: TRBD1

CDR3: CASSPLGGDTGELFF
DNA: TGTGCCAGTAGTCCCCTCGGGGGGGACACCGGGGAGCTGTTTTTT
J: TRBJ2-2
V: TRBV19
size: .
D: TRBD2

CDR3: CASSSRGGPNTGELFF
DNA: TGTGCCAGCAGCTCCCGGGGGGGCCCGAACACCGGGGAGCTGTTTTTT
J: TRBJ2-2
V: TRBV7-6
size: few
D: TRBD2

CDR3: CASSPLSSQGAREQFF
DNA: TGTGCCAGCTCACCACTATCATCGCAGGGGGCACGTGAGCAGTTCTTC
J: TRBJ2-1
V: TRBV18
size: .
D: TRBD1

CDR3: CASSKDRGNYGYTF
DNA: TGTGCCAGCAGCAAGGACAGGGGTAACTATGGCTACACCTTC
J: TRBJ1-2
V: TRBV4-2
size: .
D: TRBD1